The next 7 T cell receptor beta chains were all read from a single sample in a study of molecular identifiers for immune sequencing clone quantification. TCRdb recomputed calls from the PCR reads with MiXCR, one row per CDR3 protein. The sample has more than 9,500 distinct CDR3 sequences, approximately 20% seen once; the top ten hold under 1.5%. The sample taken for sequencing was naive CD8+ T cells from blood, with Jurkat cell RNA spiked in. Subset in this sample: FACS-sorted CD8+CD4-CCR7+CD45RA+ naive T cells. All receptors derive from a human donor in good health. Some libraries in this study had Jurkat cell RNA spiked in.

This clonotype was found many times. CDR3 nucleotides: TGTGCCAGCAGTTTCCTCGGACAAGAGACCCAGTACTTC. Its translation: CASSFLGQETQYF. V and J are TRBV28 and TRBJ2-5; D unclear. CDR3 length equals 13 residues. V lost 3 bases and J 2 bases, leaving 7 bases between the germline ends. The germline CDR1 and CDR2 sequences are MDHEN and SYDVKM.

This rearrangement joins TRBV2 to TRBJ2-3; TRBD1 agrees at 11 bases. CDR1 and CDR2 (germline): SNHLY, FYNNEI. V gave up 7 bases and J gave up 3 bases; unmatched junction bases: 6. The CDR3 extends over 15 amino acids. The CDR3: CASTTGQGATDTQYF. The CDR3 DNA sequence: TGTGCCAGCACCACAGGACAGGGGGCGACAGATACGCAGTATTTT.

By share of the sample, this clonotype is medium-sized. The chain uses TRBV4-1 and TRBJ1-6, with a weak D call TRBD1 (5 bases). Germline V CDR1 and CDR2: MGHRA, YSYEKL. V was shortened by 4 bases and J by 5 bases, with 15 bases between the two germline ends. The CDR3 spans 16 residues. The CDR3 DNA sequence: TGCGCCAGCAGCCGCATCGGGGCCCGCAATAATTCACCCCTCCACTTT. It is translated as CASSRIGARNNSPLHF.

This clonotype is deemed medium-sized. This rearrangement joins TRBV10-3 to TRBJ2-3, with 8 positions matching TRBD1. The ends lost 4 bases at V and 2 bases at J; junction bases unmatched: 11. Per germline, CDR1 ENHRY and CDR2 SYGVKD. This CDR3 has 17 amino acids. CDR3 in amino acids: CAISASSETGDTDTQYF. The CDR3 nucleotides are TGTGCCATCAGTGCCTCGTCCGAGACAGGGGACACAGATACGCAGTATTTT.

This clonotype is labeled as medium-sized. V gene TRBV6-5 combines with J gene TRBJ2-7; 7 bases match TRBD1. Germline CDR1 is MNHEY and CDR2 is SVGAGI. The junction had 6 bases not matched to a gene; V was cut back by 5 bases and J by 2 bases. This CDR3 is built from 14 residues. The CDR3 DNA sequence: TGTGCCAGCAGTCACGGACAGGTCACCTACGAGCAGTACTTC. Amino acids: CASSHGQVTYEQYF.

This clonotype was seen at least ten times. V is TRBV20-1 and J is TRBJ2-6; D perhaps matches TRBD2 (6 bases). Germline CDR1 DFQATT, CDR2 SNEGSKA (reference sequence). CDR3 length: 16 amino acids. V gave up 6 bases and J gave up 3 bases, with 18 bases separating them. The chain's CDR3 is CSAPDYHLGGANVLTF. The CDR3 bases are TGCAGTGCCCCGGACTACCACTTAGGTGGGGCCAACGTCCTGACTTTC.

This clonotype is judged medium-sized. V and J are TRBV6-6 and TRBJ2-7; D unresolved. CDR3 size: 13 residues. V gave up 5 bases and J gave up 0 bases, with 8 bases separating them. Germline CDR1 MNHNY, CDR2 SVGAGI (reference sequence). The CDR3 protein is CASSRRVSYEQYF. The CDR3 nucleotides are TGTGCCAGCAGTAGACGCGTCTCCTACGAGCAGTACTTC.